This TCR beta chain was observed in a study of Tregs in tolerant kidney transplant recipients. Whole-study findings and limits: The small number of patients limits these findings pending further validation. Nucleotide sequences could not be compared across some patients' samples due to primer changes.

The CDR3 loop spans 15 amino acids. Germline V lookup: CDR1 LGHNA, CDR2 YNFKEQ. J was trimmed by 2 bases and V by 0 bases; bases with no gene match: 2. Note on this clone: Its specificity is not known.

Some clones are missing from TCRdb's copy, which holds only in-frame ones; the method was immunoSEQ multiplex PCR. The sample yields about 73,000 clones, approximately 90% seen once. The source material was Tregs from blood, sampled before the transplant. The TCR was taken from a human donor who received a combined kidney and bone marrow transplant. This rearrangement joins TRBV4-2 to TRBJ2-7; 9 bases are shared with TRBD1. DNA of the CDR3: TGTGCCAGCAGCCAAGAAACAGGGGGCACCTACGAGCAGTACTTC. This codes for CASSQETGGTYEQYF.